Listed here is a single T cell receptor beta chain. This sample is drawn from a study of control samples from healthy donors and cancer patients. Profiling relied on immunoSEQ multiplex PCR, and the TCRdb table lists in-frame clones only, not all of them. The sample includes approximately 140,000 clones, roughly nine tenths seen only once; the top ten take more than 6.5%. CDR1 LNHDA and CDR2 SQIVND come from the germline V gene (reference sequence). This CDR3 comprises 15 residues. With 6 bases clipped from V and 2 bases from J, the junction kept 4 bases outside the gene matches. The origin of this receptor is a man between 18 and 35 years old in good health. Sequenced sample: blood. The V gene is TRBV19, the J gene TRBJ1-5; TRBD1 matches 10 bases. The DNA of the CDR3 is TGTGCCAGTAGGGGGACAGGGGTTGGCAATCAGCCCCAGCATTTT. Its translation: CASRGTGVGNQPQHF.